The source of this TCR beta chain is a study of identifying expanded T cells in peripheral blood. No infections or other immune events were documented during collection. This CDR3 contains 14 residues. Trimming at V came to 6 bases and at J to 3 bases, leaving 6 bases not matched to a gene. Germline V gives CDR1 SGHTA, CDR2 FQGNSA. As regards this clone: Its antigen is not identified.

TCRdb keeps only in-frame clones here, not all; method: immunoSEQ multiplex PCR. In the table there are around 84,000 clones, around nine tenths of which are singletons. Study outcomes and limitations: Variance in clone template counts between approximately 2-week samples significantly increased with total template count across all healthy donors. Differentially abundant clones: around 1.2 between replicates, approximately 16 at roughly 2 weeks, approximately 18 at four.

This sequence was found in a person aged 18 to 69 in good health. The V and J genes are TRBV7-2 and TRBJ2-7, with 9 positions matching TRBD2. Material: blood. CDR3 DNA: TGTGCCAGCAGTTTCTCTAGCGGGGTCTACGAGCAGTACTTC. Protein sequence: CASSFSSGVYEQYF. Full variable domain (rest looked up from reference TRBV7-2 and TRBJ2-7): GAGVSQSPSNKVTEKGKDVELRCDPISGHTALYWYRQSLGQGLEFLIYFQGNSAPDKSGLPSDRFSAERTGGSVSTLTIQRTQQEDSAVYLCASSFSSGVYEQYFGPGTRLTVT.